The 22 T cell receptor beta chains below all came from one sample that was sequenced in a study of response to subunit inactivated influenza vaccine. Using its own MiXCR run on the RT-PCR reads, TCRdb lists one record per CDR3 protein. Of roughly 790,000 distinct CDR3 sequences detected, 21% appear once; the ten largest clones hold approximately 10%. The material sequenced was PBMCs from blood, taken more than 4 days after vaccination. Receptors originate from a man aged 45-65 years who received an inactivated influenza vaccine.

The CDR3 is CASSLAGGKNEQYF. The CDR3 DNA is TGTGCCAGCAGCCTAGCGGGGGGAAAGAACGAGCAGTACTTC. The chain has TRBV3-1 and TRBJ2-7; 10 bases line up with TRBD2. Germline CDR1 is LGHDT and CDR2 is YNNKEL (reference sequence). The junction had 5 bases not matched to a gene; V was cut back by 4 bases and J by 5 bases. The CDR3 loop spans 14 amino acids.

This clonotype was seen at least ten times. The chain joins TRBV20-1 to TRBJ1-2; D ambiguous. The CDR3 has 14 residues. Germline V gene sequence: CDR1 DFQATT, CDR2 SNEGSKA (reference sequence). V was pared by 1 base and J by 0 bases, with 9 bases between. The CDR3 here is CSARGVNSNYGYTF. The CDR3 nucleotides read TGCAGTGCTAGAGGTGTCAACTCTAACTATGGCTACACCTTC.

In its sample, this clonotype was seen many times. The chain has TRBV29-1 and TRBJ2-3; a possible D gene is TRBD2 (6 bases). V shed 0 bases and J shed 3 bases, with 10 bases lying between them. Germline V gene sequence: CDR1 SQVTM, CDR2 ANQGSEA. The CDR3 consists of 14 residues. Written as DNA, the CDR3 is TGCAGCGTTGAAGATCGCGGGGCTACAGATACGCAGTATTTT. Protein: CSVEDRGATDTQYF.

V is TRBV5-6 and J is TRBJ1-1; D ambiguous. Trimming took 7 bases from V and 7 from J, leaving 8 bases between them. There are 10 residues in the CDR3. Per germline, CDR1 SGHDT and CDR2 YYEEEE. The CDR3: CASLAVEAFF. CDR3 in DNA: TGTGCCAGCTTGGCAGTTGAAGCTTTCTTT.

This clonotype was seen a handful of times. The chain's CDR3 is CASSPDRREKYF. CDR3 DNA sequence: TGCGCCAGCAGCCCAGACAGGCGGGAAAAGTACTTC. V and J are TRBV5-1 and TRBJ2-7; perhaps D is TRBD1 or TRBD2 (6 bases each). V was cut by 4 bases and J by 11 bases, with 16 bases left in between. The CDR3 is 12 amino acids. Germline CDR1 and CDR2: SGHRS and YFSETQ.

This clonotype was counted only a few times. This chain links TRBV6-5 with TRBJ2-7; D not certain. With 0 bases removed from V and 4 bases from J, the gap between germline ends came to 16 bases. Germline assignment: CDR1 MNHEY and CDR2 SVGAGI. This CDR3 is 16 amino acids long. The CDR3 protein is CASSYSPVLTVYEQYF. The CDR3 bases are TGTGCCAGCAGTTACTCCCCAGTATTAACTGTATACGAGCAGTACTTC.

The chain carries TRBV5-1 and TRBJ1-1; no clear D. CDR1 and CDR2 (germline): SGHRS, YFSETQ. The CDR3 loop spans 14 amino acids. The ends were cut back, 0 bases at V and 3 bases at J, with 9 bases in the middle. The CDR3 sequence: CASSLEPVYTEAFF. The CDR3 DNA reads TGCGCCAGCAGCTTGGAACCGGTGTACACTGAAGCTTTCTTT.

This clonotype has only a few counts. The chain has TRBV6-5 and TRBJ1-6; possible D gene TRBD1, 6 bases. The CDR3 length is 15 residues. In germline, CDR1 is MNHEY, CDR2 SVGAGI. V lost 3 bases, J lost 10 bases, and 16 bases lay in between. The CDR3 DNA reads TGTGCCAGCAGTTATACACAGGGAGGTCGATCACCCCTCCACTTT. It is translated as CASSYTQGGRSPLHF.

This chain connects TRBV12-3 or TRBV12-4 to TRBJ2-7; 7 nucleotides align to TRBD1. V trimming: 6 bases; J trimming: 2 bases; junction bases outside the gene matches: 16. This CDR3 region has 17 residues. The CDR3 nucleotides are TGTGCCAGCAGGAACAAAAATCCGGGACAGACAGCCTACGAGCAGTACTTC. Protein: CASRNKNPGQTAYEQYF.

The table lists this clonotype with many counts. The J gene is TRBJ2-3, the V gene TRBV20-1, with D hard to call. This CDR3 has 11 residues. From germline, CDR1 is DFQATT and CDR2 SNEGSKA (reference sequence). Between the trimmed V and J ends, which lost 2 bases and 5 bases, there was a span of 5 bases. The chain's CDR3 is CSARRLDTQYF. CDR3 DNA: TGCAGTGCTAGACGCTTAGATACGCAGTATTTT.

In this sample, this clonotype turned up a few times. CDR3 in amino acids: CSARQELTEAFF. CDR3 bases: TGCAGTGCTCGCCAGGAGCTCACTGAAGCTTTCTTT. J is TRBJ1-1 and V is TRBV20-1; D uncertain. CDR1 is DFQATT and CDR2 is SNEGSKA in the germline V gene (reference sequence). The ends were cut back, 5 bases at V and 4 bases at J, with 11 bases in the middle. This CDR3 has 12 residues.

The sample holds a few counts of this clonotype. The J gene is TRBJ2-3, the V gene TRBV9; 12 bases are shared with TRBD2. V trimming: 3 bases; J trimming: 5 bases; junction bases outside the gene matches: 7. CDR3 length: 16 amino acids. The germline CDR1 and CDR2 sequences are SGDLS and YYNGEE. The CDR3 bases are TGTGCCAGCAGCGGAGGGGGGGGACTAGCGGGAGATACGCAGTATTTT. This gives the protein CASSGGGGLAGDTQYF.

This clonotype was picked up a small number of times. The chain couples TRBV7-2 to TRBJ2-7, with D perhaps given as TRBD1 or TRBD2 (5 bases each). The CDR3 covers 15 residues. Trimming cost V 5 bases and J 1 base, with 15 bases left between them. The germline V gene has CDR1 SGHTA and CDR2 FQGNSA. For the CDR3, the DNA is TGTGCCAGCAGCACCAAGGGGACCCTTTCCTACGAGCAGTACTTC. It encodes CASSTKGTLSYEQYF.

This clonotype was detected a few times. The chain is built from TRBV4-2 and TRBJ1-1; D not certain. Germline CDR1 LGHNA, CDR2 YNFKEQ. This CDR3 has 12 residues. Trimming shortened V by 0 bases and J by 8 bases, and 7 bases separated the two germline ends. CDR3 amino acids: CASSQDLEEAFF. The DNA for the CDR3 is TGTGCCAGCAGCCAAGATCTGGAAGAAGCTTTCTTT.

The CDR3 protein is CASSPGQGPADTQYF. In nucleotides, the CDR3 is TGTGCCAGCAGCCCGGGACAGGGGCCAGCAGATACGCAGTATTTT. This chain joins TRBV7-9 and TRBJ2-3, with 10 bases fitting TRBD1. CDR1 is SEHNR, CDR2 FQNEAQ, per germline (reference sequence). The V segment lost 5 bases and the J segment 4 bases; nucleotides outside the gene matches: 6. The length of the CDR3 is 15 residues. Combining the CDR3 with reference TRBV7-9 and TRBJ2-3 gives the whole variable domain DTGVSQNPRHKITKRGQNVTFRCDPISEHNRLYWYRQTLGQGPEFLTYFQNEAQLEKSRLLSDRFSAERPKGSFSTLEIQRTEQGDSAMYLCASSPGQGPADTQYFGPGTRLTVL.

This clonotype was counted a few times. The chain carries TRBV18 and TRBJ2-2, with 9 bases aligning to TRBD1. With V trimmed by 5 bases and J by 5 bases, 9 bases remained unmatched. Germline V gene data show CDR1 as KGHSH and CDR2 as LQKENI. CDR3 length equals 16 residues. This chain's CDR3 is CASSRTRDRATGELFF. The CDR3 nucleotides are TGTGCCAGCTCAAGAACCCGGGACAGGGCGACCGGGGAGCTGTTTTTT.

This clonotype has more than one count but fewer than ten. The rearrangement uses TRBV4-2 and TRBJ2-1; 9 nucleotides align to TRBD2. The germline V gene encodes CDR1 LGHNA and CDR2 YNFKEQ. J lost 4 bases, V lost 4 bases, and 17 bases had no gene match. The CDR3 loop spans 19 amino acids. CDR3 protein: CASSRSGGFPTSGYNEQFF. The CDR3 coding sequence is TGTGCCAGCAGCCGATCAGGAGGATTTCCGACTAGCGGATACAATGAGCAGTTCTTC.

The chain links TRBV7-3 to TRBJ2-1, with TRBD2 matching 9 bases. V shed 5 bases and J 6 bases; nucleotides not matched to a gene: 2. Germline lookup yields CDR1 SGHTA and CDR2 FQGTGA. CDR3 size: 13 residues. DNA for the CDR3: TGTGCCAGCAGCCCGACTAGCGGCAATGAGCAGTTCTTC. Its protein product is CASSPTSGNEQFF.

The chain couples TRBV30 to TRBJ2-7, with D possibly being TRBD1 or TRBD2 (5 bases each). CDR3 length: 19 amino acids. Germline V CDR1 and CDR2: GTSNPN, SVGIG (reference sequence). The V and J ends lost 3 bases and 1 base respectively, with 28 bases between them. The CDR3 loop reads CAWSPGYRTGARQSYEQYF. CDR3 in DNA: TGTGCCTGGAGCCCCGGTTATAGGACTGGGGCCCGACAATCCTACGAGCAGTACTTC.

To note about this clonotype: Relative to the germline gene, one junction end is altered; a read error may explain this. The chain links TRBV3-1 to TRBJ2-3, with no clear D. Germline CDR1 reads LGHDT; CDR2 reads YNNKEL (reference sequence). There are 12 residues in the CDR3. The CDR3 sequence is CASSQEGRHPRF. The CDR3 DNA follows: TGTGCCAGCAGCCAAGAAGGCCGCCACCCGCGTTTT.

The chain combines TRBV27 with TRBJ2-2, with D possibly TRBD2 on 6 matching bases. V gave up 6 bases and J gave up 0 bases, with 14 bases separating them. From germline, CDR1 is MNHEY and CDR2 SMNVEV (reference sequence). The CDR3 extends over 16 amino acids. The chain's CDR3 is CASSQVAVANTGELFF. CDR3 bases: TGTGCCAGCAGCCAGGTAGCGGTCGCGAACACCGGGGAGCTGTTTTTT.

This clonotype was observed at least ten times. The chain joins TRBV5-1 to TRBJ1-1; the D gene is possibly TRBD1 (5 bases). The CDR3 runs to 14 residues. V was clipped by 2 bases and J by 5 bases, with 13 bases between them. The germline gives CDR1 SGHRS, CDR2 YFSETQ. CDR3 sequence: CASSLGQGGTEAFF. The DNA of the CDR3 is TGCGCCAGCAGCTTAGGACAAGGAGGAACTGAAGCTTTCTTT.